Sequencing of this TCR beta chain was carried out in a study of T cell responses to AZD1222 COVID-19 vaccine. Broader study findings: Elevations in Spike-specific TCR breadth and depth followed administration of two AZD1222 doses.

Worth noting for this clone: The antigen is undetermined.

TCRdb's copy holds only in-frame clones and misses some; the assay was immunoSEQ multiplex PCR. The sample yields about 110,000 clones, 75% to 90% seen once. CDR1 is SNHLY and CDR2 is FYNNEI in the germline V gene. The CDR3 extends over 15 amino acids. V shed 0 bases, J shed 8 bases, and the junction held 6 bases outside the gene matches. The chain recombines TRBV2 with TRBJ2-2, with 7 nucleotides matching TRBD2. The sequencing used peripheral blood, collected on day 0 of AZD1222 vaccination. This receptor was identified in an adult in good health. The chain's CDR3 is CASSEALGGTGELFF. CDR3 nucleotide sequence: TGTGCCAGCAGTGAAGCGCTCGGGGGGACTGGGGAGCTGTTTTTT.